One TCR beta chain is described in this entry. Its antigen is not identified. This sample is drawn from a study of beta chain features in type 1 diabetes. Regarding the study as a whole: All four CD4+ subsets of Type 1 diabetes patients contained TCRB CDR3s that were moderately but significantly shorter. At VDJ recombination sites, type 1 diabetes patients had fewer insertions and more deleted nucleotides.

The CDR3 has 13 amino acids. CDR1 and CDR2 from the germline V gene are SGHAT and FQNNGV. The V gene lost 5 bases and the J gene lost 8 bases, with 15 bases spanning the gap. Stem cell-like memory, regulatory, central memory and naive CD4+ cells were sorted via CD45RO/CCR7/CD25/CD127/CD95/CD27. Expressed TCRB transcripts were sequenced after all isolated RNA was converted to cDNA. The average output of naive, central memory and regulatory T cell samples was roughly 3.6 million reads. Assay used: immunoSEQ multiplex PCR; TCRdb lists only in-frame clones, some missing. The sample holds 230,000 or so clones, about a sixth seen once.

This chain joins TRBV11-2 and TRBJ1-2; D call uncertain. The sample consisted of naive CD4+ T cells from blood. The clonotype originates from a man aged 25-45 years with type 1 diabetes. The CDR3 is CASSPSLGQGYTF. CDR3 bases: TGTGCCAGCAGCCCCAGTTTGGGTCAAGGCTACACCTTC.